The TCR beta chain described here comes from a study of blood T cell repertoires in COVID-19. Study details: Some COVID-19 samples were acute and others convalescent; all came from the United States, Italy and Spain. Sources were T cells, B-cell-depleted T cells, or PBMCs; the material itself was cDNA or gDNA.

How the authors handled the data: Counts of nucleated cells, estimated from reference gene primer amplification, were obtained. Method: immunoSEQ multiplex PCR; TCRdb's copy keeps in-frame clones and lacks some. V and J calls and clone size come straight from that table; D and trimming were deduced from the DNA. The table includes approximately 380,000 clones, 85% detected once. Input material: peripheral blood. The origin of this receptor is a woman aged 18-30 years with acute or convalescent COVID-19.

The CDR3 nucleotides are TGTGCCAGTAGTATAGATGCGGCGGGAGGCGGCACAGATACGCAGTATTTT. This encodes CASSIDAAGGGTDTQYF. The V and J genes are TRBV19 and TRBJ2-3; 8 bases line up with TRBD2. Looked up from germline, CDR1 is LNHDA and CDR2 is SQIVND (reference sequence). The CDR3 covers 17 residues. With V trimmed by 0 bases and J by 1 base, 6 bases remained unmatched.